These T cell receptor beta chains were read from a single sample in a study of blood T cell repertoires in COVID-19. Produced via immunoSEQ multiplex PCR; TCRdb's table is partial and in-frame only. Of 80,000 to 90,000 clones listed, roughly 87% are singletons. Sequencing was done on a sample of peripheral blood. The receptors originated from a man aged 55 to 69 with acute or convalescent COVID-19. CDR3s leave out the opening cysteine and the closing phenylalanine or tryptophan. Clone size is given for some rows only: seen once, a few or many times, or a class if the clone is expanded.

v_call	clone_size	j_call	cdr3_aa
TRBV5-6	NA	TRBJ1-1	ASSRTGGEQTEAF
TRBV5-4	NA	TRBJ1-2	ASSPEGGALGGYT
TRBV6-6	NA	TRBJ1-5	ASRIQGASNQPQH
TRBV30	NA	TRBJ1-6	AWSGTVTSPLH
TRBV11-2	NA	TRBJ1-6	ASSLERGLYNSPLH
TRBV11-2	once	TRBJ1-3	ASSTGVRNTIY
TRBV9	NA	TRBJ2-3	ASSVSGWGGPTDTQY
TRBV18	NA	TRBJ1-2	ASSPGREYGYT
TRBV7-2	NA	TRBJ2-5	ASSRQGARETQY
TRBV6-5	NA	TRBJ2-1	ASALGQGAYEQF
TRBV10-1	NA	TRBJ1-1	ASSVLWNTEAF
TRBV30	once	TRBJ2-1	AWTQGGVNEQF
TRBV10-2	NA	TRBJ1-4	ASRPTGVTEKLF
TRBV11-3	NA	TRBJ1-2	ASSGPTGYGYT
TRBV7-2	few	TRBJ1-3	ASSRGQGANTIY
TRBV27	few	TRBJ1-1	ASSLGGGQDKAF
TRBV6-5	NA	TRBJ1-1	ASSRANTEAF
TRBV19	NA	TRBJ1-1	ASSIGRTEAF
TRBV12-3/TRBV12-4	NA	TRBJ1-1	ASRGGSVTEAF
TRBV5-6	few	TRBJ1-5	ASSTRVGQPQH
TRBV12-3/TRBV12-4	NA	TRBJ2-4	AEVYIQY
TRBV3-1/TRBV3-2	NA	TRBJ2-7	ASSHHLAGGIRSTVSEQY
TRBV29-1	NA	TRBJ2-2	SAEGTGYTGELF
TRBV7-6	NA	TRBJ2-2	ASSARTGGVGELF
TRBV5-1	NA	TRBJ1-6	ASSLVLQGNSPLH
TRBV5-1	NA	TRBJ1-2	ASSFGEGYGYT
TRBV5-6	NA	TRBJ1-1	ASSLAWDRTF
TRBV6-5	NA	TRBJ1-1	ASIQGSNTEAF
TRBV7-2	NA	TRBJ1-5	ASSLDATGAADQPQH
TRBV15	NA	TRBJ2-5	ATSRDSLAGQETQY
TRBV7-9	NA	TRBJ2-3	ASSKITLTGYRDNGTDTQY
TRBV6-4	NA	TRBJ2-2	ASSGQGTGELF
TRBV30	NA	TRBJ2-5	AWSVGGSKETQY
TRBV5-1	NA	TRBJ2-7	ASSSGQGNYEQY
TRBV5-6	NA	TRBJ2-7	ASSIGQGGTYEQY
TRBV19	NA	TRBJ1-2	ASSEGQGAAGYGYT
TRBV27	NA	TRBJ1-2	ASKWGTGYGYT